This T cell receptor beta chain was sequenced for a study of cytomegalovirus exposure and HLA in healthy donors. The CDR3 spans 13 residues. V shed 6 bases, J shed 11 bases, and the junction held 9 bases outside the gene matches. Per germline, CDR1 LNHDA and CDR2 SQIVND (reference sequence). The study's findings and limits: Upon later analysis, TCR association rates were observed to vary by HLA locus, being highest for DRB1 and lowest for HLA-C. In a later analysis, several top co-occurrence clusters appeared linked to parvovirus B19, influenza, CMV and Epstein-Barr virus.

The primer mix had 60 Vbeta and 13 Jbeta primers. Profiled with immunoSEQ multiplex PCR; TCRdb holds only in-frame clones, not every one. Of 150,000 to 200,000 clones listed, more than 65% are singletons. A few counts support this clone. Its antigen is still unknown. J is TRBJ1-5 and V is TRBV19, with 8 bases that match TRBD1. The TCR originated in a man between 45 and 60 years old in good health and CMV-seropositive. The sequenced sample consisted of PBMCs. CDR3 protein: CASSPATGVAQHF. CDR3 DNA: TGTGCCAGTAGCCCGGCGACAGGGGTGGCCCAGCATTTT.